This T cell receptor (beta chain) was captured in a study of blood T cell repertoires in COVID-19. Study details: Whether acute or convalescent, the COVID-19 samples came from the United States, Italy and Spain. PBMCs, B-cell-depleted T cells, or T cells were the source of the cDNA or gDNA that made up the material.

In the authors' methods: Reference gene primer amplification gave nucleated cell count estimates. Measured with immunoSEQ multiplex PCR; TCRdb has only the in-frame clones, and not every one. The V and J calls and the clone size are those of that table, but D and trimming were determined from the DNA. This table holds around 300,000 clones, 75% to 90% found once. The CDR3 contains 15 residues. The V end lost 4 bases, the J end lost 10 bases, and 19 bases lay between the germline ends. Germline V CDR1 and CDR2: LNHDA, SQIVND (reference sequence). The gene calls are TRBV19 and TRBJ1-4; possible D gene TRBD1, 6 bases. Sequences were obtained from peripheral blood. The sequence was obtained from a woman in her 70s with acute or convalescent COVID-19. The CDR3 loop reads CASSRTEMGLGKLFF. CDR3 bases: TGTGCCAGTAGTAGGACAGAAATGGGCCTCGGAAAACTGTTTTTT.